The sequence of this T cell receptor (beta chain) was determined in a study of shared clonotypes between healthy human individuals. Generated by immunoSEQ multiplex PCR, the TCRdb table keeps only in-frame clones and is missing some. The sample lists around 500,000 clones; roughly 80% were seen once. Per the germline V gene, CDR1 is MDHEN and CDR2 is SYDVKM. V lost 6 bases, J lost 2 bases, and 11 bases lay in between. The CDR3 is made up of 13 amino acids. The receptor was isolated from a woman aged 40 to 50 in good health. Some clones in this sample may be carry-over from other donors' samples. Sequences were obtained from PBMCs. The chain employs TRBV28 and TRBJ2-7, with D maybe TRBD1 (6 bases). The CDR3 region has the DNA TGTGCCAGCAGCCCTAGGGGGACCTACGAGCAGTACTTC. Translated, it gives CASSPRGTYEQYF. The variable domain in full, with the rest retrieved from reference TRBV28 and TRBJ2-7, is DVKVTQSSRYLVKRTGEKVFLECVQDMDHENMFWYRQDPGLGLRLIYFSYDVKMKEKGDIPEGYSVSREKKERFSLILESASTNQTSMYLCASSPRGTYEQYFGPGTRLTVT.